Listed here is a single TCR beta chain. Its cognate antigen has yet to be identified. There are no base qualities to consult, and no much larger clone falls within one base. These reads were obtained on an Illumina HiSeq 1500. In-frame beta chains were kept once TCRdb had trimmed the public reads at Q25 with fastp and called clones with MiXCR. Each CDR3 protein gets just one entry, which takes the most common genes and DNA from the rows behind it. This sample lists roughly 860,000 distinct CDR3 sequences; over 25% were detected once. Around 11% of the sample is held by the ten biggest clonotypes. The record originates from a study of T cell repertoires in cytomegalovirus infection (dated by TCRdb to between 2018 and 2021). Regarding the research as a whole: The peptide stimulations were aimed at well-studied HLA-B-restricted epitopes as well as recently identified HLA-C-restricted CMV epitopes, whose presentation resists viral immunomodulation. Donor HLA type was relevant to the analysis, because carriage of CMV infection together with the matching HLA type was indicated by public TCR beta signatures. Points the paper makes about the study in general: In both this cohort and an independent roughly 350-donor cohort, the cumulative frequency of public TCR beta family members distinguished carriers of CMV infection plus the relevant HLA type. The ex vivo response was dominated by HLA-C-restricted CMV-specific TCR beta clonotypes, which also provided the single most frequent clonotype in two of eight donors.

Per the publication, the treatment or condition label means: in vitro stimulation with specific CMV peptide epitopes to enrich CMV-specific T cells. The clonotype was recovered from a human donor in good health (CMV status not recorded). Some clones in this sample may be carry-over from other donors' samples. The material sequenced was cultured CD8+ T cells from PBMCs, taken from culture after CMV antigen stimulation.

The base sequence is TGCGCCACCAAACCCCAAACTGAAGCTTTCTTT. It specifies CATKPQTEAFF. The V gene is TRBV5-1 and the J gene is TRBJ1-1, with no confidently assigned D gene. Reading from cysteine to phenylalanine, the CDR3 counts 11 amino acids. Only the CDR3 portion is preserved as DNA: 33 bases, with reading frame beginning at the first base. Trimming costs V 9 bases and J 5 bases, and their ends lie 11 bases apart. CDR1 and CDR2 are read off the germline V gene as SGHRS and YFSETQ.